The 2 T cell receptor beta chains below come from one sample, sequenced in a study of Graves' ophthalmopathy and Graves' hyperthyroidism. Amplification of the TCR beta CDR3 regions used RNA transcripts (as template). In the first round, RT-PCR was carried out with HTBI primers, and a multiplex PCR formed the second round. From the multiplex PCR reads, TCRdb called clonotypes with MiXCR, one entry per CDR3 protein. The sample holds some 350,000 distinct CDR3 sequences, 17% seen once. Sample: peripheral blood. Source of these receptors: an adult woman with stable Graves' hyperthyroidism.

At least ten counts were recorded for this clonotype. The chain links TRBV12-5 to TRBJ2-2; 8 bases are shared with TRBD2. CDR1 LGHNT and CDR2 FRNRAP come from the germline V gene. The trim removed 5 bases at V and 2 bases at J, leaving 1 base unmatched. This CDR3 has 14 residues. Written as DNA, the CDR3 is TGTGCTAGTGGTAGCGGGGGAAACACCGGGGAGCTGTTTTTT. Amino acid sequence: CASGSGGNTGELFF.

The chain carries TRBV5-6 and TRBJ1-1, with TRBD1 as a possible D gene (5 bases). The ends were cut back, 0 bases at V and 5 bases at J, with 20 bases in the middle. Looked up from germline, CDR1 is SGHDT and CDR2 is YYEEEE. This CDR3 comprises 17 residues. CDR3 bases: TGTGCCAGCAGCTTGGAATTGGGTGGCGCGTGGGGGACTGAAGCTTTCTTT. It encodes CASSLELGGAWGTEAFF.